Listed below are T cell receptor beta chains from one sample, sequenced in a study of blood T cell repertoires in COVID-19. The method was immunoSEQ multiplex PCR; TCRdb's version includes in-frame clones alone and lacks a portion of them. Here the sample spans about 260,000 clones, around 90% being singletons. The specimen was peripheral blood. These receptors were taken from a human donor in a cohort sampled during active COVID-19. The CDR3 runs from the conserved cysteine through the conserved F or W. A D gene is named only where the DNA matches it firmly. Clone size is not always given. Where it is, it says once, few, many or a class for expanded clones.

V gene: TRBV10-3; J gene: TRBJ2-7; D gene: NA; clone size: NA; CDR3 protein: CAISESGDSGLEQYF; CDR3 DNA: TGTGCCATCAGTGAGTCAGGGGACTCCGGGCTCGAGCAGTACTTC
V gene: TRBV7-2; J gene: TRBJ2-1; D gene: TRBD2; clone size: NA; CDR3 protein: CASSSRLAGGGDEQFF; CDR3 DNA: TGTGCCAGCAGCTCCCGACTGGCGGGGGGCGGGGATGAGCAGTTCTTC
V gene: TRBV7-9; J gene: TRBJ1-6; D gene: NA; clone size: NA; CDR3 protein: CASSLGQVNSPLHF; CDR3 DNA: TGTGCCAGCAGCTTAGGACAGGTGAATTCACCCCTCCACTTT
V gene: TRBV7-9; J gene: TRBJ1-1; D gene: NA; clone size: NA; CDR3 protein: CASSLGGYEAFF; CDR3 DNA: TGTGCCAGCAGTCTGGGAGGTTATGAAGCTTTCTTT
V gene: TRBV9; J gene: TRBJ2-1; D gene: TRBD2; clone size: NA; CDR3 protein: CASSDSGGSYNEQFF; CDR3 DNA: TGTGCCAGCAGCGATAGCGGGGGGTCCTACAATGAGCAGTTCTTC
V gene: TRBV9; J gene: TRBJ1-4; D gene: TRBD1; clone size: NA; CDR3 protein: CASSSWDSPNEKLFF; CDR3 DNA: TGTGCCAGCAGCTCCTGGGACAGCCCAAATGAAAAACTGTTTTTT
V gene: TRBV28; J gene: TRBJ1-3; D gene: NA; clone size: NA; CDR3 protein: CASNHPRKGAGNTIYF; CDR3 DNA: TGTGCCAGCAACCATCCCCGAAAGGGAGCTGGAAACACCATATATTTT
V gene: TRBV5-1; J gene: TRBJ1-2; D gene: NA; clone size: NA; CDR3 protein: CASSLEEGNYGYTF; CDR3 DNA: TGCGCCAGCAGCTTGGAGGAGGGGAACTATGGCTACACCTTC
V gene: TRBV6-5; J gene: TRBJ1-6; D gene: TRBD1; clone size: once; CDR3 protein: CASRTGDNSPLHF; CDR3 DNA: TGTGCCAGCCGGACAGGGGATAATTCACCCCTCCACTTT
V gene: TRBV7-3; J gene: TRBJ2-4; D gene: NA; clone size: NA; CDR3 protein: CASSLGGLAKNIQYF; CDR3 DNA: TGTGCCAGCAGCTTAGGCGGTCTAGCCAAAAACATTCAGTACTTC
V gene: TRBV30; J gene: TRBJ1-4; D gene: NA; clone size: NA; CDR3 protein: CAWRDGVDEKLFF; CDR3 DNA: TGTGCCTGGAGGGACGGGGTGGATGAAAAACTGTTTTTT
V gene: TRBV25-1; J gene: TRBJ2-5; D gene: NA; clone size: NA; CDR3 protein: CASSAFGMGETQYF; CDR3 DNA: TGTGCCAGCAGTGCTTTCGGGATGGGGGAGACCCAGTACTTC
V gene: TRBV6-5; J gene: TRBJ2-7; D gene: TRBD2; clone size: NA; CDR3 protein: CASSYSWRGGYEQYF; CDR3 DNA: TGTGCCAGCAGTTACTCGTGGCGGGGGGGCTACGAGCAGTACTTC
V gene: TRBV4-3; J gene: TRBJ1-2; D gene: TRBD1; clone size: NA; CDR3 protein: CASSQGTGNYGYTF; CDR3 DNA: TGCGCCAGCAGCCAGGGGACAGGGAACTATGGCTACACCTTC
V gene: TRBV28; J gene: TRBJ1-1; D gene: NA; clone size: NA; CDR3 protein: CASSLFTGQYRNTEAFF; CDR3 DNA: TGTGCCAGCAGCCTCTTTACAGGGCAATATAGGAACACTGAAGCTTTCTTT
V gene: TRBV29-1; J gene: TRBJ2-7; D gene: TRBD1; clone size: NA; CDR3 protein: CSVVTGGSYEQYF; CDR3 DNA: TGCAGCGTTGTGACAGGGGGCTCCTACGAGCAGTACTTC
V gene: TRBV6-2/TRBV6-3; J gene: TRBJ2-1; D gene: NA; clone size: NA; CDR3 protein: CASSLDSAVKEQFF; CDR3 DNA: TGTGCCAGCAGCCTGGATTCCGCGGTAAAGGAGCAGTTCTTC
V gene: TRBV7-9; J gene: TRBJ1-4; D gene: TRBD1; clone size: NA; CDR3 protein: CASSPGTGDEKLFF; CDR3 DNA: TGTGCCAGCAGCCCCGGGACAGGGGACGAAAAACTGTTTTTT
V gene: TRBV20-1; J gene: TRBJ2-7; D gene: NA; clone size: NA; CDR3 protein: CSASSSGSYEQYF; CDR3 DNA: TGCAGTGCTAGTTCATCAGGGTCCTACGAGCAGTACTTC
V gene: TRBV6-5; J gene: TRBJ2-7; D gene: NA; clone size: NA; CDR3 protein: CASSYSPGDAYEQYF; CDR3 DNA: TGTGCCAGCAGTTACTCCCCAGGGGATGCCTACGAGCAGTACTTC
V gene: TRBV7-2; J gene: TRBJ1-2; D gene: NA; clone size: NA; CDR3 protein: CASSLGAGNYGYTF; CDR3 DNA: TGTGCCAGCAGCTTGGGGGCAGGGAACTATGGCTACACCTTC
V gene: TRBV7-8; J gene: TRBJ1-5; D gene: NA; clone size: NA; CDR3 protein: CASSPSGLMDQPQHF; CDR3 DNA: TGTGCCAGCAGCCCTTCAGGGCTCATGGATCAGCCCCAGCATTTT
V gene: TRBV6-2/TRBV6-3; J gene: TRBJ2-7; D gene: TRBD2; clone size: NA; CDR3 protein: CASSSASGGTYEQYF; CDR3 DNA: TGTGCCAGCAGCTCCGCTAGCGGGGGAACCTACGAGCAGTACTTC
V gene: TRBV9; J gene: TRBJ1-1; D gene: NA; clone size: NA; CDR3 protein: CASSVGNRANTEAFF; CDR3 DNA: TGTGCCAGCAGCGTAGGGAACAGGGCGAACACTGAAGCTTTCTTT
V gene: TRBV25-1; J gene: TRBJ2-7; D gene: NA; clone size: NA; CDR3 protein: CASTQGYEQYF; CDR3 DNA: TGTGCCAGCACTCAGGGTTACGAGCAGTACTTC
V gene: TRBV7-2; J gene: TRBJ1-4; D gene: NA; clone size: NA; CDR3 protein: CASSRDGTSTNEKLFF; CDR3 DNA: TGTGCCAGCAGCCGGGACGGGACTTCAACTAATGAAAAACTGTTTTTT
V gene: TRBV30; J gene: TRBJ1-4; D gene: TRBD1; clone size: once; CDR3 protein: CAWNPDRAAEKLFF; CDR3 DNA: TGTGCCTGGAACCCCGACAGGGCGGCTGAAAAACTGTTTTTT
V gene: TRBV19; J gene: TRBJ1-4; D gene: TRBD1; clone size: once; CDR3 protein: CASSPTGATNEKLFF; CDR3 DNA: TGTGCCAGTAGTCCGACAGGGGCAACTAATGAAAAACTGTTTTTT
V gene: TRBV7-2; J gene: TRBJ1-2; D gene: NA; clone size: once; CDR3 protein: CASSSGGWRGYTF; CDR3 DNA: TGTGCCAGCAGCTCTGGGGGCTGGCGTGGCTACACCTTC
V gene: TRBV2; J gene: TRBJ2-7; D gene: NA; clone size: once; CDR3 protein: CASRVEGAPTYEQYF; CDR3 DNA: TGTGCCAGCAGGGTGGAGGGGGCCCCCACCTACGAGCAGTACTTC
V gene: TRBV12-3/TRBV12-4; J gene: TRBJ2-2; D gene: NA; clone size: once; CDR3 protein: CASSLQGTGELFF; CDR3 DNA: TGTGCCAGCAGTTTACAGGGGACCGGGGAGCTGTTTTTT
V gene: TRBV28; J gene: TRBJ1-1; D gene: NA; clone size: NA; CDR3 protein: CASSSSDRGLTEAFF; CDR3 DNA: NA
V gene: TRBV19; J gene: TRBJ1-1; D gene: TRBD1; clone size: NA; CDR3 protein: CASFDTGGVNTEAFF; CDR3 DNA: TGTGCCAGCTTCGATACAGGGGGAGTCAACACTGAAGCTTTCTTT
V gene: TRBV27; J gene: TRBJ1-1; D gene: NA; clone size: NA; CDR3 protein: CASSSLQGTANTEAFF; CDR3 DNA: TGTGCCAGCAGTTCTTTACAGGGTACAGCGAACACTGAAGCTTTCTTT
V gene: TRBV7-2; J gene: TRBJ1-2; D gene: NA; clone size: NA; CDR3 protein: CASSFPSDSYGYTF; CDR3 DNA: TGTGCCAGCAGTTTTCCCTCGGACAGCTATGGCTACACCTTC
V gene: TRBV7-3; J gene: TRBJ1-1; D gene: NA; clone size: NA; CDR3 protein: CASSPPRQGTEAFF; CDR3 DNA: TGTGCCAGCAGCCCCCCCCGGCAGGGGACTGAAGCTTTCTTT
V gene: TRBV6-5; J gene: TRBJ1-1; D gene: NA; clone size: NA; CDR3 protein: CASSYLGHKNTEAFF; CDR3 DNA: TGTGCCAGCAGTTACCTGGGACATAAGAACACTGAAGCTTTCTTT
V gene: TRBV4-3; J gene: TRBJ2-5; D gene: TRBD2; clone size: NA; CDR3 protein: CASSQEKRGQETQYF; CDR3 DNA: TGCGCCAGCAGCCAAGAGAAGCGGGGACAAGAGACCCAGTACTTC
V gene: TRBV3-1/TRBV3-2; J gene: TRBJ1-2; D gene: NA; clone size: NA; CDR3 protein: CASSPGGGPYGYTF; CDR3 DNA: TGTGCCAGCAGCCCCGGGGGGGGGCCCTATGGCTACACCTTC
V gene: TRBV10-3; J gene: TRBJ1-5; D gene: TRBD1; clone size: NA; CDR3 protein: CAISNGTVVSNQPQHF; CDR3 DNA: TGTGCCATCAGTAACGGGACAGTCGTTAGCAATCAGCCCCAGCATTTT
V gene: TRBV5-1; J gene: TRBJ1-3; D gene: NA; clone size: few; CDR3 protein: CASSLGGISSGNTIYF; CDR3 DNA: TGCGCCAGCAGCTTGGGGGGCATCTCCTCTGGAAACACCATATATTTT
V gene: TRBV6-2/TRBV6-3; J gene: TRBJ2-2; D gene: TRBD2; clone size: NA; CDR3 protein: CASSRIAGLTGELFF; CDR3 DNA: TGTGCCAGCAGTAGGATAGCGGGGCTCACCGGGGAGCTGTTTTTT
V gene: TRBV6-5; J gene: TRBJ2-7; D gene: NA; clone size: NA; CDR3 protein: CASGQTSYEQYF; CDR3 DNA: TGTGCCAGCGGACAGACTTCCTACGAGCAGTACTTC
V gene: TRBV9; J gene: TRBJ1-1; D gene: NA; clone size: NA; CDR3 protein: CASSDYRNTEAFF; CDR3 DNA: TGTGCCAGCAGCGACTATAGGAACACTGAAGCTTTCTTT
V gene: TRBV7-9; J gene: TRBJ1-2; D gene: TRBD1; clone size: NA; CDR3 protein: CASSLALQTGGIRGYTF; CDR3 DNA: TGTGCCAGCAGCTTAGCCTTGCAGACAGGGGGGATTCGTGGCTACACCTTC
V gene: TRBV19; J gene: TRBJ2-1; D gene: TRBD2; clone size: NA; CDR3 protein: CASSGRLADHNEQFF; CDR3 DNA: TGTGCCAGTAGTGGTCGACTAGCGGATCACAATGAGCAGTTCTTC
V gene: TRBV5-8; J gene: TRBJ1-1; D gene: NA; clone size: NA; CDR3 protein: CASSLGGFHNTEAFF; CDR3 DNA: TGTGCCAGCAGCTTAGGAGGTTTCCATAACACTGAAGCTTTCTTT
V gene: TRBV29-1; J gene: TRBJ2-7; D gene: TRBD2; clone size: NA; CDR3 protein: CSASGGASLEQYF; CDR3 DNA: TGCAGCGCCTCGGGGGGGGCCTCCCTCGAGCAGTACTTC
V gene: TRBV6-5; J gene: TRBJ2-1; D gene: TRBD2; clone size: NA; CDR3 protein: CASSYSTGGLVDEQFF; CDR3 DNA: TGTGCCAGCAGTTACTCGACGGGAGGTTTGGTCGATGAGCAGTTCTTC
V gene: TRBV2; J gene: TRBJ1-1; D gene: TRBD1; clone size: few; CDR3 protein: CAIPDRESHTEAFF; CDR3 DNA: TGTGCCATTCCGGACAGGGAGTCCCACACTGAAGCTTTCTTT
V gene: TRBV30; J gene: TRBJ1-1; D gene: TRBD1; clone size: NA; CDR3 protein: CAWGPGKGATEAFF; CDR3 DNA: TGTGCCTGGGGCCCGGGGAAGGGGGCCACTGAAGCTTTCTTT
V gene: TRBV4-3; J gene: TRBJ1-5; D gene: NA; clone size: NA; CDR3 protein: CASSQERNQPQHF; CDR3 DNA: TGCGCCAGCAGCCAAGAACGGAATCAGCCCCAGCATTTT
V gene: TRBV3-1/TRBV3-2; J gene: TRBJ1-1; D gene: NA; clone size: few; CDR3 protein: CASSQVIDTEAFF; CDR3 DNA: TGTGCCAGCAGCCAAGTTATCGACACTGAAGCTTTCTTT
V gene: TRBV30; J gene: TRBJ1-2; D gene: NA; clone size: NA; CDR3 protein: CAWRAFEEDGYTF; CDR3 DNA: TGTGCCTGGAGGGCTTTCGAGGAGGATGGCTACACCTTC